The 11 T cell receptor beta chains listed next were all sequenced from one sample in a study of T cells in Graves' hyperthyroidism and ophthalmopathy. Template material for amplifying TCR beta CDR3 regions consisted of RNA transcripts. An initial round of RT-PCR targeting the TCR CDR3 relied on the HTBI primer set. MiXCR, run by TCRdb on the multiplex PCR reads, gives a single entry per CDR3 protein. The data contain over 500,000 distinct CDR3 sequences, 15% to 20% of them singletons. The sequenced sample consisted of blood. These receptor sequences come from a woman under 40 with Graves' ophthalmopathy.

The table lists this clonotype with a few counts. This sequence joins TRBV27 and TRBJ1-2; 7 bases are a match to TRBD1. Trimming cost V 4 bases and J 4 bases; bases outside gene matches: 15. Germline CDR1 MNHEY, CDR2 SMNVEV (reference sequence). The CDR3 is 17 amino acids. The CDR3 sequence: CASSSTGGTASAYGYTF. As DNA, the CDR3 is TGTGCCAGCAGTTCGACGGGCGGGACAGCGTCCGCCTATGGCTACACCTTC.

This clonotype showed up many times. The rearrangement joins TRBV28 to TRBJ2-7, with D unclear. The germline V gene has CDR1 MDHEN and CDR2 SYDVKM. V shed 2 bases and J shed 3 bases, with 17 bases lying between them. The CDR3 runs 16 residues. CDR3 DNA sequence: TGTGCCAGCAGTTTAAGGTCGGCTGCCCTTCTCTACGAGCAGTACTTC. As protein: CASSLRSAALLYEQYF.

This clonotype has a count of ten or more. The chain employs TRBV5-1 and TRBJ2-1; D is uncertain. This CDR3 is built from 14 residues. Trimming removed 1 base at V and 3 bases at J, with 8 bases between. Germline assignment: CDR1 SGHRS and CDR2 YFSETQ. In DNA form, the CDR3 reads TGCGCCAGCAGCTTGCACCCCAGCTACAATGAGCAGTTCTTC. Translation gives CASSLHPSYNEQFF.

The chain uses TRBV24-1 and TRBJ2-2; 7 nucleotides agree with TRBD1. Germline assignment: CDR1 KGHDR and CDR2 SFDVKD. Trimming removed 4 bases from V and 2 bases from J; junction bases left unmatched: 6. The CDR3 runs to 16 residues. The CDR3: CATSDPTGLNTGELFF. In DNA, the CDR3 is TGTGCCACCAGTGACCCGACAGGGTTAAACACCGGGGAGCTGTTTTTT.

The rearrangement uses TRBV5-1 and TRBJ2-2; D may correspond to TRBD1 or TRBD2 (5 bases each). CDR1 is SGHRS, CDR2 YFSETQ, per germline. The ends were cut back, 0 bases at V and 0 bases at J, with 9 bases in the middle. This CDR3 has 16 residues. CDR3 DNA: TGCGCCAGCAGCTTGGGGGGGACGGCGAACACCGGGGAGCTGTTTTTT. Protein product: CASSLGGTANTGELFF.

This clonotype was detected many times. The J gene is TRBJ2-7, the V gene TRBV6-2 or TRBV6-3, with D maybe TRBD1 (6 bases). Trimming stripped 8 bases from V and 5 bases from J, with 16 bases between. The CDR3 loop spans 13 amino acids. Looked up from germline, CDR1 is MNHEY and CDR2 is SVGEGT. The CDR3 region is CASEGQGSDEQYF. The CDR3 DNA follows: TGTGCCAGCGAGGGGCAGGGGAGCGACGAGCAGTACTTC.

This clonotype has more than one count but fewer than ten. The CDR3 here is CSVQTGEKNIQYF. CDR3 nucleotides: TGCAGCGTGCAGACAGGGGAAAAAAACATTCAGTACTTC. The chain links TRBV29-1 to TRBJ2-4; TRBD1 matches 8 bases. V lost 6 bases to trimming and J lost 4 bases; unmatched junction nucleotides: 5. The germline V gene has CDR1 SQVTM and CDR2 ANQGSEA. The length of the CDR3 is 13 residues. Full variable domain (missing parts from reference TRBV29-1 and TRBJ2-4): SAVISQKPSRDICQRGTSLTIQCQVDSQVTMMFWYRQQPGQSLTLIATANQGSEATYESGFVIDKFPISRPNLTFSTLTVSNMSPEDSSIYLCSVQTGEKNIQYFGAGTRLSVL.

This clonotype was seen at least ten times. This chain connects TRBV18 to TRBJ2-1, with 15 bases that match TRBD2. The CDR3 loop spans 16 amino acids. Losses at the gene ends were 3 bases for V and 5 bases for J; bases not matched to a gene: 2. Germline V gene data show CDR1 as KGHSH and CDR2 as LQKENI. CDR3 loop: CASSPRTSGRDNEQFF. The CDR3 bases are TGTGCCAGCTCACCCAGGACTAGCGGGAGGGACAATGAGCAGTTCTTC. Supplemented by reference TRBV18 and TRBJ2-1, the full variable domain reads NAGVMQNPRHLVRRRGQEARLRCSPMKGHSHVYWYRQLPEEGLKFMVYLQKENIIDESGMPKERFSAEFPKEGPSILRIQQVVRGDSAAYFCASSPRTSGRDNEQFFGPGTRLTVL.

The table lists this clonotype with many counts. J is TRBJ2-7 and V is TRBV18; 7 positions match TRBD1. The V gene's germline CDR1 is KGHSH and CDR2 LQKENI. The CDR3 has 15 amino acids. Unmatched junction bases numbered 6, after V lost 1 base and J lost 3 bases. CDR3 nucleotide sequence: TGTGCCAGCTCACCACGGACAGGACTCATCTACGAGCAGTACTTC. It codes for CASSPRTGLIYEQYF.

In the case of this clonotype: Relative to the germline gene, one junction end is altered; a read error may explain this. V gene TRBV25-1 combines with J gene TRBJ2-2, with D possibly being TRBD2 (5 bases). Germline V gene lookup returns CDR1 MGHDK and CDR2 SYGVNS. CDR3 size: 11 residues. Here the CDR3 DNA reads TGTGCCAGCAGGGCGGCCGGGGAGCTGGTTTTT. Protein sequence: CASRAAGELVF.

Ten or more counts support this clonotype. J is TRBJ2-3 and V is TRBV7-2; TRBD1 matches at 11 bases. The CDR3 extends over 15 amino acids. The J segment lost 2 bases and the V segment lost 4 bases, leaving 2 bases of the junction unmatched. Germline V gives CDR1 SGHTA, CDR2 FQGNSA. CDR3 sequence: CASSWDRGTTDTQYF. The CDR3 nucleotides are TGTGCCAGCAGCTGGGACAGGGGGACCACAGATACGCAGTATTTT.